This T cell receptor beta chain was identified in a study of blood T cell repertoires in COVID-19. Across the study: The United States, Italy and Spain provided the acute and convalescent COVID-19 samples. From T cells, B-cell-depleted T cells, or PBMCs came the material, which was cDNA or gDNA.

Sequencing was performed with immunoSEQ multiplex PCR; in TCRdb, only in-frame clones are kept and a portion is missing. Of a few hundred thousand clones in the sample, roughly 89% were seen once. The CDR3 runs to 14 residues. CDR1 and CDR2 (germline): SGHDT, YYEEEE. Trimming pared 4 bases from V and 4 bases from J, leaving 14 bases between. The TCR comes from a middle-aged woman who had recovered from COVID-19. Material for sequencing was peripheral blood. This rearrangement joins TRBV5-6 to TRBJ1-1, with TRBD1 as a possible D gene (6 bases). CDR3 loop: CASSPGQPSTEAFF. CDR3 DNA sequence: TGTGCCAGCAGCCCCGGACAGCCCAGCACTGAAGCTTTCTTT.